The 11 T cell receptor beta chains below were found in one sample sequenced in a study of blood T cell repertoires in COVID-19. Data came from immunoSEQ multiplex PCR; TCRdb stores just in-frame clones and leaves some out. The table shows some 350,000 clones, with 70% to 90% occurring only once. The sample consisted of PBMCs or T cells enriched from blood (not recorded which). The source of these receptors is a woman under 40 who had recovered from COVID-19.

The V and J genes are TRBV9 and TRBJ2-7; 8 bases match TRBD2. The CDR3 totals 14 residues. Germline trimming cut 4 bases from V and 1 base from J; bases unmatched to any gene: 4. Germline values: CDR1 SGDLS, CDR2 YYNGEE. CDR3 coding DNA: TGTGCCAGCAGCTCACGCGGGGGGTCCTACGAGCAGTACTTC. Translated: CASSSRGGSYEQYF. Together with reference TRBV9 and TRBJ2-7, the CDR3 gives the full variable domain: DSGVTQTPKHLITATGQRVTLRCSPRSGDLSVYWYQQSLDQGLQFLIQYYNGEERAKGNILERFSAQQFPDLHSELNLSSLELGDSALYFCASSSRGGSYEQYFGPGTRLTVT.

The V gene is TRBV6-6, the J gene TRBJ1-1; 7 nucleotides line up with TRBD1. CDR3 size: 14 residues. V was clipped by 5 bases and J by 1 base; unmatched bases: 4. CDR1 MNHNY and CDR2 SVGAGI come from the germline V gene (reference sequence). CDR3 residues: CASSRQGENTEAFF. The DNA for the CDR3 is TGTGCCAGCAGTCGACAGGGTGAGAACACTGAAGCTTTCTTT.

J is TRBJ1-5 and V is TRBV7-2; the match to TRBD1 covers 9 bases. The CDR3 covers 15 residues. V dropped 6 bases and J dropped 2; count of bases not matched to a gene: 5. The germline V gene encodes CDR1 SGHTA and CDR2 FQGNSA. The CDR3 loop reads CASSYTGGGNQPQHF. CDR3 nucleotide sequence: TGTGCCAGCAGTTATACAGGGGGCGGCAATCAGCCCCAGCATTTT.

The CDR3 spells CASSRQGSIQYF. CDR3 DNA: TGTGCCAGCAGCCGACAGGGAAGCATTCAGTACTTC. J is TRBJ2-4 and V is TRBV7-2, with 7 nucleotides matching TRBD1. V dropped 5 bases and J dropped 9; count of bases not matched to a gene: 4. This CDR3 contains 12 residues. Per germline, CDR1 SGHTA and CDR2 FQGNSA.

The chain uses TRBV3-1 (or the pseudogene TRBV3-2) and TRBJ1-1; D is unclear. Germline CDR1 LGHDT, CDR2 YNNKEL (reference sequence). This CDR3 spans 13 amino acids. The V end lost 0 bases, the J end lost 3 bases, and 5 bases lay between the germline ends. The CDR3 loop is CASSQDQYTEAFF. For the CDR3, the DNA is TGTGCCAGCAGCCAAGATCAGTACACTGAAGCTTTCTTT.

The chain is built from TRBV6-5 and TRBJ2-2, with 11 bases identical to TRBD1. V lost 5 bases and J lost 5; bases outside the gene matches: 4. This CDR3 has 15 residues. CDR1 is MNHEY and CDR2 is SVGAGI in the germline V gene. The CDR3 loop is CASSTGTGGTGELFF. DNA of the CDR3: TGTGCCAGCAGTACCGGGACAGGGGGTACCGGGGAGCTGTTTTTT.

A few counts support this clone. The chain links TRBV28 to TRBJ2-7, with D perhaps TRBD2 (5 bases). CDR1 MDHEN and CDR2 SYDVKM come from the germline V gene. The CDR3 is 13 residues long. V was cut by 3 bases and J by 6 bases, with 12 bases left in between. CDR3 sequence reads: CASSFGSLAEQYF. DNA for the CDR3: TGTGCCAGCAGTTTTGGATCTCTAGCCGAGCAGTACTTC.

J is TRBJ1-1 and V is TRBV6-4; D is unclear. CDR1 is MRHNA, CDR2 SNTAGT, per germline. This CDR3 spans 13 amino acids. The V and J ends lost 5 bases and 0 bases respectively, with 7 bases between them. The CDR3 DNA sequence: TGTGCCAGCAGTACAGAAGTGAACACTGAAGCTTTCTTT. Its protein is CASSTEVNTEAFF.

J is TRBJ1-1 and V is TRBV7-9; 8 bases match TRBD1. Germline V lookup: CDR1 SEHNR, CDR2 FQNEAQ (reference sequence). CDR3 length equals 14 residues. Unmatched junction bases numbered 3, after V lost 2 bases and J lost 4 bases. The DNA of the CDR3 is TGTGCCAGCAGCTTACAGGGGGCGGGCACTGAAGCTTTCTTT. This translates into CASSLQGAGTEAFF.

V usage is TRBV29-1 and J usage is TRBJ1-5, with 7 bases that match TRBD1. J gave up 4 bases and V 8 bases, and 5 bases lay outside the gene matches. The germline V gene encodes CDR1 SQVTM and CDR2 ANQGSEA. CDR3 length: 12 amino acids. For the CDR3, the DNA is TGCAGCCATCTCAGGGGGAATCAGCCCCAGCATTTT. Protein: CSHLRGNQPQHF.

This rearrangement joins TRBV6-2 or TRBV6-3 to TRBJ1-2; TRBD1 matches 7 bases. The CDR3 consists of 17 residues. Germline V CDR1 and CDR2: MNHEY, SVGEGT. J lost 8 bases, V lost 2 bases, and 17 bases had no gene match. DNA of the CDR3: TGTGCCAGCAGTTACAACCTCCGGGACAGCAACTTACGGGGCTACACCTTC. This gives the protein CASSYNLRDSNLRGYTF.